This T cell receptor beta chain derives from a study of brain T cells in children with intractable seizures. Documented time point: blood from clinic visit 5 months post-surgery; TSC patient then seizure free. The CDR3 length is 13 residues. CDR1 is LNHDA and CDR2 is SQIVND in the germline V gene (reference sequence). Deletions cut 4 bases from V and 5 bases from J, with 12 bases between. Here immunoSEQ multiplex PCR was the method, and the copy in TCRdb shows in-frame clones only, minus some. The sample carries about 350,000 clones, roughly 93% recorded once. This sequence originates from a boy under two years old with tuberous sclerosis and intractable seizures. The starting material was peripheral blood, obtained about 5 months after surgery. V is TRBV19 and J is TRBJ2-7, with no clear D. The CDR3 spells CASSTPNTHEQYF. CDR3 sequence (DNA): TGTGCCAGTAGTACGCCCAATACCCACGAGCAGTACTTC.